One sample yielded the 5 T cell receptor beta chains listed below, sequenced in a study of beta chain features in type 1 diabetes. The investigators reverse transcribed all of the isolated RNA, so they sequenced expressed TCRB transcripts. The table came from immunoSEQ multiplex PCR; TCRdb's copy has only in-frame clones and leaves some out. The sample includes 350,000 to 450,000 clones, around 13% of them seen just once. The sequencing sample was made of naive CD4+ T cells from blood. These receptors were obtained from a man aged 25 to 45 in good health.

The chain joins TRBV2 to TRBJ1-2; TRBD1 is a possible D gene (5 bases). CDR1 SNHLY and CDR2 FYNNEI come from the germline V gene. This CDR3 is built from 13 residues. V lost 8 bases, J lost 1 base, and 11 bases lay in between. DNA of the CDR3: TGTGCCAGCTTGATCAGGGATAACTATGGCTACACCTTC. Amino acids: CASLIRDNYGYTF. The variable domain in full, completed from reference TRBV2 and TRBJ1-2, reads EPEVTQTPSHQVTQMGQEVILRCVPISNHLYFYWYRQILGQKVEFLVSFYNNEISEKSEIFDDQFSVERPDGSNFTLKIRSTKLEDSAMYFCASLIRDNYGYTFGSGTRLTVV.

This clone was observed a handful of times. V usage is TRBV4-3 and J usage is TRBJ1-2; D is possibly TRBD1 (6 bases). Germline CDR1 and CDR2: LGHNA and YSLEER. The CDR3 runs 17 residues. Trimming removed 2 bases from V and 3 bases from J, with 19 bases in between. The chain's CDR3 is CASSQQGSGYQDYGYTF. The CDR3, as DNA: TGCGCCAGCAGCCAACAGGGGAGCGGCTATCAGGACTATGGCTACACCTTC.

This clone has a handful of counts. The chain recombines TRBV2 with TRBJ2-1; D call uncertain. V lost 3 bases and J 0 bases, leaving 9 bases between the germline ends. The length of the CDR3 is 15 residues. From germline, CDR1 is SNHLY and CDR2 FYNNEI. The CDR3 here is CASSEGPISYNEQFF. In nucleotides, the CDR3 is TGTGCCAGCAGTGAGGGTCCTATCTCCTACAATGAGCAGTTCTTC.

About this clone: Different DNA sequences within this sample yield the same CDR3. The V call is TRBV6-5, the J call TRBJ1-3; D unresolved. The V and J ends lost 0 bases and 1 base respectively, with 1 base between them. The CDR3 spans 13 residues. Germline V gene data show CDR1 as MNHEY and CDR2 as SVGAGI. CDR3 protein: CASSYSSGNTIYF. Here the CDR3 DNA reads TGTGCCAGCAGTTACTCGTCTGGAAACACCATATATTTT.

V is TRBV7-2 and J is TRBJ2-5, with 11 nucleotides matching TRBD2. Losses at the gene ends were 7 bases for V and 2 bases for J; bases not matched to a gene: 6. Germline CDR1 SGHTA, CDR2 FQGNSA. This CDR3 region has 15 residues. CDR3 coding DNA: TGTGCCAGCACCTCGACTAGCGGGGTACAAGAGACCCAGTACTTC. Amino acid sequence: CASTSTSGVQETQYF.